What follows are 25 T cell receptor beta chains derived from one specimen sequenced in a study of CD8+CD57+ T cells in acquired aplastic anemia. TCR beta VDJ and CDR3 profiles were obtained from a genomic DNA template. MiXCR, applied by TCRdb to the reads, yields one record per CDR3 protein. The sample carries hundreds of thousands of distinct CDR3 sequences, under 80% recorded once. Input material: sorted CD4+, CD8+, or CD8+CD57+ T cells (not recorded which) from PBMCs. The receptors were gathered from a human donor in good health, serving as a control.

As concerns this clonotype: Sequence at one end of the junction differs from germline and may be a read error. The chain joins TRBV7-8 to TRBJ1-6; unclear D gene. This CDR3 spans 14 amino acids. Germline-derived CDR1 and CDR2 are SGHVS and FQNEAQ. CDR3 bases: TGTGCCAGCAGCTTAGATGGACTGGTCCTAAATGAGCAGTTT. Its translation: CASSLDGLVLNEQF.

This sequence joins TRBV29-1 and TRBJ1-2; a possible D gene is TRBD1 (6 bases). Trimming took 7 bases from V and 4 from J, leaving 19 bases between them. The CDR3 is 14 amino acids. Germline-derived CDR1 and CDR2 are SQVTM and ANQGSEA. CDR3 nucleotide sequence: TGCAGCGCTATACATGGGAAAGGGGGCTATGGCTACACCTTC. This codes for CSAIHGKGGYGYTF.

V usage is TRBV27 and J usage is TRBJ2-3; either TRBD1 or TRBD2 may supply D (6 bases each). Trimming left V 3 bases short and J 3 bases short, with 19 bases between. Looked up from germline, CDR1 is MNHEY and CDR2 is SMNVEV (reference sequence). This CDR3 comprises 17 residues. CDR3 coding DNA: TGTGCCAGCAGTTTGTTTGGTCGGGGGCTGGGGACAGATACGCAGTATTTT. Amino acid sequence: CASSLFGRGLGTDTQYF.

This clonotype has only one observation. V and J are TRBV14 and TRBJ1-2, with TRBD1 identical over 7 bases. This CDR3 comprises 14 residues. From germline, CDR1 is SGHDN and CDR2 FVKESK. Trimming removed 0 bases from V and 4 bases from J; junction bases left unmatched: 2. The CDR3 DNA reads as TGTGCCAGCAGCCAAGAGGACAGGTCCTATGGCTACACCTTC. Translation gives CASSQEDRSYGYTF.

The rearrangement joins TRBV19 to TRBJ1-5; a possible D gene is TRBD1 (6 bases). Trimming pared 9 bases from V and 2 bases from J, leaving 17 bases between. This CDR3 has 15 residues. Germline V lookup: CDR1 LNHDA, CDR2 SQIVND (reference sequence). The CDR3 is CASSLNGGGNQPQHF. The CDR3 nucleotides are TGTGCCAGCAGCTTGAACGGGGGCGGCAATCAGCCCCAGCATTTT.

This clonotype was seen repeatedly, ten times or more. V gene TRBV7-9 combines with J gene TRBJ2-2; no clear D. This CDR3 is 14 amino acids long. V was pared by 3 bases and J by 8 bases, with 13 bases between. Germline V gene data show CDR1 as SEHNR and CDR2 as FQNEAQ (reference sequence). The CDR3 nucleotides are TGTGCCAGCAGCTTGGGCAAGGAGTCGGGGGAGCTGTTTTTT. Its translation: CASSLGKESGELFF.

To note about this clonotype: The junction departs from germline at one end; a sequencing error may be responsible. In DNA, the CDR3 is TGTGCCAGCAGACCGGACAGGAGCTATGCCTACACCTTT. It codes for CASRPDRSYAYTF. The chain recombines TRBV7-3 with TRBJ1-2, with TRBD1 matching over 7 bases. This CDR3 is 13 amino acids long. The germline gives CDR1 SGHTA, CDR2 FQGTGA.

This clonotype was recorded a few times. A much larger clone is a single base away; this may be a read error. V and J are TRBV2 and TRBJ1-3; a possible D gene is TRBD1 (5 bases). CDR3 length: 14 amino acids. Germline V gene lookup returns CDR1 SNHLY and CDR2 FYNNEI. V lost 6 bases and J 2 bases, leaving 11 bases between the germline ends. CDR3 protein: CASRAGAAGNTIYF. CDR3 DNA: TGTGCCAGCAGGGCCGGGGCCGCTGGAAACACCATATATTTT.

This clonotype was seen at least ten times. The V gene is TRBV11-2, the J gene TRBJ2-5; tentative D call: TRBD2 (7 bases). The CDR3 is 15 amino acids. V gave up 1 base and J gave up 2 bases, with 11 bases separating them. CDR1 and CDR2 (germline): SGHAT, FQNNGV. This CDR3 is CASSLARGGQETQYF. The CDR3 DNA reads TGTGCCAGCAGCTTAGCCAGGGGAGGGCAAGAGACCCAGTACTTC.

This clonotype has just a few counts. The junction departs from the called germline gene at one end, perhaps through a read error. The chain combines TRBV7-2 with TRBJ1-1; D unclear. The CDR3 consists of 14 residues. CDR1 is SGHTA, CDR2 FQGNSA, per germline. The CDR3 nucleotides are TGTGCCAGCAGCTTAGGACAAGCGAACACTGGAGCTTTCTTT. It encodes CASSLGQANTGAFF.

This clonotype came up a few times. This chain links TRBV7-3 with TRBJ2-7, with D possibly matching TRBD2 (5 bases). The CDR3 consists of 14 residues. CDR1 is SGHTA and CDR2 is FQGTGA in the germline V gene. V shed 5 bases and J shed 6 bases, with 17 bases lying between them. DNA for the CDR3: TGTGCCAGCAGCCTAGCCTCGGGTGTCTGCGAGCAGTACTTC. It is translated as CASSLASGVCEQYF.

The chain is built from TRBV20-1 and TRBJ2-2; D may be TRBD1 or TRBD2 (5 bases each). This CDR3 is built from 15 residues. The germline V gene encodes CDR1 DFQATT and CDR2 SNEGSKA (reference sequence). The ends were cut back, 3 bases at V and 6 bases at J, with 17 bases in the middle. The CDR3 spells CSASPGASSPGELFF. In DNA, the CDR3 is TGCAGTGCTAGTCCCGGGGCCTCGAGCCCCGGGGAGCTGTTTTTT.

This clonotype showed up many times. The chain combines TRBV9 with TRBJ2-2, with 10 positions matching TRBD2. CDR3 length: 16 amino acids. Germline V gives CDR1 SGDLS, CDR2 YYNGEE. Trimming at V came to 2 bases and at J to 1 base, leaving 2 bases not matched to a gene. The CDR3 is CASSVVAGGNTGELFF. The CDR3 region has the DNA TGTGCCAGCAGCGTGGTAGCGGGGGGGAACACCGGGGAGCTGTTTTTT.

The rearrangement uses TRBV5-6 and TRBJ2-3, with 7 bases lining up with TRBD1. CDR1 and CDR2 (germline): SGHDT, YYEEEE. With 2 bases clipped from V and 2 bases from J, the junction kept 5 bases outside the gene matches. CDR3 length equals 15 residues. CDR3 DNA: TGTGCCAGCAGCTTAGACAGGGAATCCACAGATACGCAGTATTTT. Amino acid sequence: CASSLDRESTDTQYF.

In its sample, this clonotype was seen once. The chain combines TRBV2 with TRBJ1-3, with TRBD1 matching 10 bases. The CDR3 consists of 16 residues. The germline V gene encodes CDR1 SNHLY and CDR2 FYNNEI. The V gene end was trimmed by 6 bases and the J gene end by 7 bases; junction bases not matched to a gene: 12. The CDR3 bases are TGTGCCAGCAGCTCCCAGGGACAGGGGATGGGTAACACCATATATTTT. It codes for CASSSQGQGMGNTIYF.

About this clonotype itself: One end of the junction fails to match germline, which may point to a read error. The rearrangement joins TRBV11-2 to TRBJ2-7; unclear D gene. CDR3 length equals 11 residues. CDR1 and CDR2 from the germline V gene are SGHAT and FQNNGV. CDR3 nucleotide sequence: TGTGCCAGCAACTTAAGCTACGATAAGTACTTC. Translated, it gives CASNLSYDKYF.

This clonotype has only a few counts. In DNA form, the CDR3 reads TGTGCCATCAGTGCGGAGGGGAAACGTACTAATGTCTACTATGGCTACACCTTC. This translates into CAISAEGKRTNVYYGYTF. V is TRBV10-3 and J is TRBJ1-2; D is possibly TRBD1 (5 bases). V lost 4 bases, J lost 3 bases, and 24 bases lay in between. The CDR3 has 18 amino acids. Germline lookup yields CDR1 ENHRY and CDR2 SYGVKD.

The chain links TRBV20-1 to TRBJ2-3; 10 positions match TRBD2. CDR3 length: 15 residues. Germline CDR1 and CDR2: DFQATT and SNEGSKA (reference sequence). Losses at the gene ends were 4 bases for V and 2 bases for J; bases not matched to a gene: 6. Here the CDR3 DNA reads TGCAGTGCTACCCTTAGCGGGGGGCACACAGATACGCAGTATTTT. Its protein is CSATLSGGHTDTQYF.

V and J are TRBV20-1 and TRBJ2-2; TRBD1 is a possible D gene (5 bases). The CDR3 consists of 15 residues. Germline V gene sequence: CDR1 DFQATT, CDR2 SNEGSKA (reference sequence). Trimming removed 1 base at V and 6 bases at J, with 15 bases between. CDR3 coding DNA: TGCAGTGCTAGAGGGACATACAGCACAGCCGGGGAGCTGTTTTTT. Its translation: CSARGTYSTAGELFF.

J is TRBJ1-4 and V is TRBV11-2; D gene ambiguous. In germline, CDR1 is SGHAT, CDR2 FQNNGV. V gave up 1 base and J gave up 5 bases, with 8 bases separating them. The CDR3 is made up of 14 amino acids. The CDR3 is CASSLVSENEKLFF. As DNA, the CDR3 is TGTGCCAGCAGCTTAGTCAGTGAAAATGAAAAACTGTTTTTT.

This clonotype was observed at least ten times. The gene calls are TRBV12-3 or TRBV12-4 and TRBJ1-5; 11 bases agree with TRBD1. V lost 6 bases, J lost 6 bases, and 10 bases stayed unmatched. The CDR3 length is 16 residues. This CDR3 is CASSPSGTGGLQPQHF. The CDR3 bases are TGTGCCAGCAGCCCGTCAGGGACAGGGGGTCTTCAGCCCCAGCATTTT.

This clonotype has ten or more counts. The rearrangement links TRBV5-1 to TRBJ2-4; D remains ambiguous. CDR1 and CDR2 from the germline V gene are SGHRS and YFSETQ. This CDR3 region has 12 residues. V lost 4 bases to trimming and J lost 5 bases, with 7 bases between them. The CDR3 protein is CASSQDQNIQYF. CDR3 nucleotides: TGCGCCAGCAGCCAGGATCAAAACATTCAGTACTTC.

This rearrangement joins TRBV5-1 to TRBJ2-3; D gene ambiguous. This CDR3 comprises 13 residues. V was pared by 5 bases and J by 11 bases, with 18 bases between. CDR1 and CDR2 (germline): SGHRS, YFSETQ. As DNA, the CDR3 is TGCGCCAGCAGGGACGGCACCACTATGAAGCAGTATTTT. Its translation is CASRDGTTMKQYF. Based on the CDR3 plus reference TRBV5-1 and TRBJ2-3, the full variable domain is KAGVTQTPRYLIKTRGQQVTLSCSPISGHRSVSWYQQTPGQGLQFLFEYFSETQRNKGNFPGRFSGRQFSNSRSEMNVSTLELGDSALYLCASRDGTTMKQYFGPGTRLTVL.

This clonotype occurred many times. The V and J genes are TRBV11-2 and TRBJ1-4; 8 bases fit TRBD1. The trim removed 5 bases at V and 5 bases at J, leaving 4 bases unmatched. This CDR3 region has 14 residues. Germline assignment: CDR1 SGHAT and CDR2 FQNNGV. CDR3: CASSTTGENEKLFF. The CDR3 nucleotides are TGTGCCAGCAGCACGACAGGGGAAAATGAAAAACTGTTTTTT.

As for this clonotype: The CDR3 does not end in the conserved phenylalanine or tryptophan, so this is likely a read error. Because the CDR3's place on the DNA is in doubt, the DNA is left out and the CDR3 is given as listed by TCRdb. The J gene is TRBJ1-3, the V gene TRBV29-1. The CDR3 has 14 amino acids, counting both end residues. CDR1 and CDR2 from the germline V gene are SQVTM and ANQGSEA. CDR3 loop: CSVEEGLAGRPEHR.